This entry lists 5 T cell receptor beta chains sequenced from one sample in a study of T cell changes during pregnancy in multiple sclerosis. Sequencing was performed with immunoSEQ multiplex PCR; in TCRdb, only in-frame clones are kept and a portion is missing. The table shows over 90,000 clones, with about 93% occurring only once. The sequences come from peripheral blood, collected after pregnancy. Receptors originate from a female donor with multiple sclerosis, enrolled in a pregnancy study.

The chain joins TRBV6-1 to TRBJ1-4, with 8 nucleotides matching TRBD1. This CDR3 has 14 residues. Trimming at V came to 6 bases and at J to 7 bases, leaving 7 bases not matched to a gene. Germline V gene sequence: CDR1 MNHNS, CDR2 SASEGT. In nucleotides, the CDR3 is TGTGCCAGCAGGAGAGGACAGGGAGCTGAAAAACTGTTTTTT. Translated, it gives CASRRGQGAEKLFF.

V usage is TRBV10-3 and J usage is TRBJ2-7; 13 nucleotides line up with TRBD2. The germline gives CDR1 ENHRY, CDR2 SYGVKD. Trimming cost V 0 bases and J 0 bases; bases outside gene matches: 8. The CDR3 covers 19 residues. The DNA of the CDR3 is TGTGCCATCAGTGAGTCAACACTAGCGGGAGGGCCACTCTCCTACGAGCAGTACTTC. Translated: CAISESTLAGGPLSYEQYF.

CDR3 region: CASSSGGLNTEAFF. CDR3 DNA: TGTGCCAGTAGTTCAGGGGGCTTGAACACTGAAGCTTTCTTT. The gene calls are TRBV19 and TRBJ1-1; 8 bases line up with TRBD1. From germline, CDR1 is LNHDA and CDR2 SQIVND (reference sequence). The CDR3 covers 14 residues. V shed 5 bases and J 0 bases; nucleotides not matched to a gene: 2.

The chain uses TRBV28 and TRBJ1-5; TRBD1 matches 7 bases. The CDR3 length is 13 residues. Germline V CDR1 and CDR2: MDHEN, SYDVKM. Unmatched junction bases numbered 6, after V lost 6 bases and J lost 7 bases. The CDR3 DNA reads TGTGCCAGCAGAAGACAGGGCGGCCAGCCCCAGCATTTT. It translates to CASRRQGGQPQHF.

The chain employs TRBV30 and TRBJ2-7, with 10 bases matching TRBD2. Trimming cost V 3 bases and J 6 bases; bases outside gene matches: 5. CDR3 length: 13 residues. Germline assignment: CDR1 GTSNPN and CDR2 SVGIG (reference sequence). In DNA form, the CDR3 reads TGTGCCTGGAGGCCACTAGCGGGAAGCGAGCAGTACTTC. Its protein is CAWRPLAGSEQYF.